These T cell receptor beta chains were read from a single sample in a study of blood T cell repertoires in COVID-19. Sequencing was performed with immunoSEQ multiplex PCR; in TCRdb, only in-frame clones are kept and a portion is missing. The repertoire holds approximately 36,000 clones, with around nine tenths as singletons. The sequenced sample consisted of peripheral blood. These receptors were obtained from a human donor in a cohort sampled during active COVID-19. CDR3s include the opening cysteine and the closing phenylalanine or tryptophan. D genes are given only for firm matches. Not all rows give a size; the values are once, few, many and, for expanded clones, a class.

CDR3aa: CASSLASGYNEQFF
CDR3nt: TGTGCCAGCAGTTTGGCTAGCGGTTACAATGAGCAGTTCTTC
v_gene: TRBV27
abundance: NA
d_gene: TRBD2
j_gene: TRBJ2-1

CDR3aa: CASWSDSIGYEQYF
CDR3nt: TGTGCCAGCTGGTCGGACTCAATTGGGTACGAGCAGTACTTC
v_gene: TRBV2
abundance: few
d_gene: NA
j_gene: TRBJ2-7

CDR3aa: CASSPMDRPSSGYTF
CDR3nt: TGTGCCAGCTCACCGATGGACAGACCGTCCTCTGGCTACACCTTC
v_gene: TRBV18
abundance: NA
d_gene: NA
j_gene: TRBJ1-2

CDR3aa: CASSPWTGNGNQPQHF
CDR3nt: TGTGCCAGCTCACCCTGGACAGGGAACGGCAATCAGCCCCAGCATTTT
v_gene: TRBV18
abundance: NA
d_gene: TRBD1
j_gene: TRBJ1-5

CDR3aa: CASSLDTNNYGYTF
CDR3nt: TGTGCCAGCAGCTTGGACACCAACAACTATGGCTACACCTTC
v_gene: TRBV5-6
abundance: NA
d_gene: NA
j_gene: TRBJ1-2

CDR3aa: CASSVGGVSYEQYF
CDR3nt: TGTGCCAGCAGTGTCGGGGGGGTCTCCTACGAGCAGTACTTC
v_gene: TRBV27
abundance: NA
d_gene: TRBD2
j_gene: TRBJ2-7

CDR3aa: CASSFLDSLNQPQHF
CDR3nt: TGTGCCAGCAGCTTTCTGGACAGCCTTAATCAGCCCCAGCATTTT
v_gene: TRBV7-8
abundance: NA
d_gene: NA
j_gene: TRBJ1-5

CDR3aa: CASRPRGAENEQFF
CDR3nt: TGTGCCAGCAGACCCCGGGGGGCTGAAAATGAGCAGTTCTTC
v_gene: TRBV11-2
abundance: NA
d_gene: NA
j_gene: TRBJ2-1

CDR3aa: CASSLEFRLAKNNEQFF
CDR3nt: TGTGCCAGCAGCTTAGAGTTCCGGCTAGCTAAAAACAATGAGCAGTTCTTC
v_gene: TRBV7-8
abundance: NA
d_gene: NA
j_gene: TRBJ2-1

CDR3aa: CASSQSAGVTGELFF
CDR3nt: TGTGCCAGCAGCCAGTCAGCGGGGGTCACCGGGGAGCTGTTTTTT
v_gene: TRBV3-1/TRBV3-2
abundance: NA
d_gene: TRBD2
j_gene: TRBJ2-2

CDR3aa: CASSLEVGTEAFF
CDR3nt: TGTGCCAGCAGTTTGGAGGTGGGAACTGAAGCTTTCTTT
v_gene: TRBV6-2/TRBV6-3
abundance: NA
d_gene: NA
j_gene: TRBJ1-1

CDR3aa: CASSYSWRETQYF
CDR3nt: TGTGCCAGCAGTTACTCGTGGAGGGAGACCCAGTACTTC
v_gene: TRBV6-5
abundance: NA
d_gene: NA
j_gene: TRBJ2-5

CDR3aa: CASSTPRDTDTQYF
CDR3nt: TGTGCCAGCAGTACACCACGGGACACAGATACGCAGTATTTT
v_gene: TRBV11-3
abundance: once
d_gene: NA
j_gene: TRBJ2-3

CDR3aa: CATRAGGLDEQFF
CDR3nt: TGTGCCACCAGAGCGGGGGGGCTCGATGAGCAGTTCTTC
v_gene: TRBV24-1
abundance: NA
d_gene: TRBD2
j_gene: TRBJ2-1

CDR3aa: CASSSPGQKNTEAFF
CDR3nt: TGTGCCAGCAGTTCCCCGGGACAGAAGAACACTGAAGCTTTCTTT
v_gene: TRBV28
abundance: NA
d_gene: TRBD1
j_gene: TRBJ1-1

CDR3aa: CASSPTGLSGNTIYF
CDR3nt: TGTGCCAGCTCACCCACAGGTCTCTCTGGAAACACCATATATTTT
v_gene: TRBV18
abundance: NA
d_gene: NA
j_gene: TRBJ1-3

CDR3aa: CASSRERGETQYF
CDR3nt: TGTGCTAGCAGCCGGGAACGGGGGGAGACCCAGTACTTC
v_gene: TRBV14
abundance: NA
d_gene: NA
j_gene: TRBJ2-5

CDR3aa: CASSSTGYYGYTF
CDR3nt: TGTGCCAGCAGTTCAACAGGATACTATGGCTACACCTTC
v_gene: TRBV6-5
abundance: NA
d_gene: NA
j_gene: TRBJ1-2

CDR3aa: CASSLAQGLGTEAFF
CDR3nt: TGCGCCAGCAGCTTGGCACAGGGGTTGGGGACTGAAGCTTTCTTT
v_gene: TRBV5-1
abundance: NA
d_gene: TRBD1
j_gene: TRBJ1-1

CDR3aa: CASSWTSGGALYEQFF
CDR3nt: TGTGCCAGCAGTTGGACTAGCGGGGGGGCTCTATATGAGCAGTTCTTC
v_gene: TRBV27
abundance: once
d_gene: TRBD2
j_gene: TRBJ2-1

CDR3aa: CATSDSGGAEDTEAFF
CDR3nt: TGTGCCACCAGTGATTCTGGGGGGGCGGAGGACACTGAAGCTTTCTTT
v_gene: TRBV24-1
abundance: NA
d_gene: NA
j_gene: TRBJ1-1

CDR3aa: CASTRSFPTDTQYF
CDR3nt: TGTGCCAGCACCAGGTCATTCCCCACAGATACGCAGTATTTT
v_gene: TRBV6-5
abundance: NA
d_gene: NA
j_gene: TRBJ2-3

CDR3aa: CASTPGQAGRYGYTF
CDR3nt: TGTGCCAGCACTCCGGGGCAGGCGGGGCGATATGGCTACACCTTC
v_gene: TRBV9
abundance: NA
d_gene: NA
j_gene: TRBJ1-2

CDR3aa: CATSDLILAGVNEQFF
CDR3nt: TGTGCCACCAGTGATTTGATACTAGCGGGGGTTAATGAGCAGTTCTTC
v_gene: TRBV24-1
abundance: NA
d_gene: TRBD2
j_gene: TRBJ2-1

CDR3aa: CASSSRTSVPDTQYF
CDR3nt: TGTGCCAGCAGCTCCCGGACTAGCGTCCCAGATACGCAGTATTTT
v_gene: TRBV3-1/TRBV3-2
abundance: NA
d_gene: TRBD2
j_gene: TRBJ2-3

CDR3aa: CASSPGTVKGNTIYF
CDR3nt: TGCGCCAGCAGCCCCGGGACAGTCAAAGGAAACACCATATATTTT
v_gene: TRBV5-1
abundance: once
d_gene: TRBD1
j_gene: TRBJ1-3

CDR3aa: CASSMGAGSYTDTQYF
CDR3nt: TGTGCCAGTAGTATGGGGGCAGGGAGTTACACAGATACGCAGTATTTT
v_gene: TRBV19
abundance: NA
d_gene: NA
j_gene: TRBJ2-3

CDR3aa: CATSLTGKSDGYTF
CDR3nt: TGTGCCACGAGTCTGACAGGGAAGTCGGATGGCTACACCTTC
v_gene: TRBV10-3
abundance: NA
d_gene: TRBD1
j_gene: TRBJ1-2

CDR3aa: CASSLSQGVGSTDTQYF
CDR3nt: TGTGCCAGCAGCTTAAGTCAGGGGGTAGGGAGCACAGATACGCAGTATTTT
v_gene: TRBV7-8
abundance: NA
d_gene: TRBD1
j_gene: TRBJ2-3

CDR3aa: CASSYLTGSYGYTF
CDR3nt: TGCGCCAGCAGCTATTTGACAGGGTCCTATGGCTACACCTTC
v_gene: TRBV5-1
abundance: NA
d_gene: TRBD1
j_gene: TRBJ1-2

CDR3aa: CASSLGGLGETRYGYTF
CDR3nt: TGTGCCAGCAGTTTAGGGGGGTTAGGCGAAACGAGGTATGGCTACACCTTC
v_gene: TRBV28
abundance: NA
d_gene: NA
j_gene: TRBJ1-2